Detailed here is one T cell receptor (beta chain). Its antigen is unknown. The sample comes from a study of tumor and adjacent non-tumor tissue in lung cancer. Whole-study results and caveats: Compared with tumor, normal lung showed significantly lower TCR diversity.

TCRbeta libraries were built with three rounds of nested PCR, modified from ARM-PCR. TCRdb reprocessed the multiplex PCR reads via MiXCR and lists one record per CDR3 protein. The sample yields approximately 90,000 distinct CDR3 sequences, under 80% seen once. Germline-derived CDR1 and CDR2 are MGHRA and YSYEKL. The CDR3 is 15 residues long. With V trimmed by 7 bases and J by 16 bases, 22 bases remained unmatched. No cell sorting was done before RNA was extracted from the tissue. The normal lung tissue was taken more than 3 cm from the tumor edge. Donors were chemotherapy-naive, newly diagnosed lung cancer surgical patients in China, August–late 2014.

The sequencing sample was made of distant non-tumor lung tissue. The receptor comes from a woman aged 45 to 65 with non-small cell lung cancer. The V gene is TRBV4-1, the J gene TRBJ2-1; TRBD2 aligns across 7 bases. The CDR3 sequence: CASKELVGGYNEYFF. The CDR3 DNA sequence: TGCGCCAGCAAGGAACTAGTGGGGGGGTACAATGAGTACTTCTTC.